This TCR beta chain was sequenced during a study of post-analysis software for immune sequencing data. Study-level findings and limits: When compared against controls, multiple sclerosis patients showed significantly lower normalized Chao1 diversity. Pronounced co-clustering by F measure was evident among identically batched samples. Five TRBV segments (TRBV5-6, TRBV5-1 and TRBV20-1 among them) occurred more frequently in patients than in controls.

Only a few counts were recorded for this clonotype. As yet, its antigen is unknown. Prepared libraries of TCR beta cDNA carried unique molecular identifiers. T cells numbering roughly 1 to 11 million yielded cDNA molecules that totaled about 500,000. Using its own MiXCR run on the PCR reads, TCRdb lists one record per CDR3 protein. The sample shows roughly 650,000 distinct CDR3 sequences, about 60% of them seen only once. Per germline, CDR1 SGHTA and CDR2 FQGTGA. This CDR3 spans 10 amino acids. With 3 bases removed from V and 15 bases from J, the gap between germline ends came to 9 bases. The V call is TRBV7-3, the J call TRBJ2-1; the D is unclear. The TCR originated in a girl under 10 years old with multiple sclerosis. Sequences were obtained from blood. The DNA for the CDR3 is TGTGCCAGCAGCTTCGGAGATGGGTTCTTC. Translated, it gives CASSFGDGFF.